Listed below are T cell receptor beta chains from one sample, sequenced in a study of T cell responses to AZD1222 COVID-19 vaccine. This table comes from immunoSEQ multiplex PCR, and its TCRdb copy is limited to in-frame clones, with some not included. In the table there are about 94,000 clones, over 75% of which are singletons. Sequenced material: peripheral blood, taken 28 days after the second AZD1222 dose. Receptor source: an adult who received the AZD1222 COVID-19 vaccine. CDR3s include the opening cysteine and the closing phenylalanine or tryptophan. A D gene is named only where the DNA matches it firmly. Only part of the rows carry a size: once, few, many, or a class if the clone is expanded.

j_call: TRBJ1-5; clone_size: NA; v_call: TRBV15; d_call: NA; cdr3_length: 15; cdr3_aa: CATSTEGGFNQPQHF; cdr3_nt: TGTGCCACCAGCACCGAGGGGGGGTTCAATCAGCCCCAGCATTTT
j_call: TRBJ1-2; clone_size: NA; v_call: TRBV18; d_call: NA; cdr3_length: 15; cdr3_aa: CASSPPDQNYGGYTF; cdr3_nt: TGTGCCAGCTCACCACCGGACCAGAACTATGGAGGCTACACCTTC
j_call: TRBJ2-7; clone_size: NA; v_call: TRBV30; d_call: TRBD1; cdr3_length: 14; cdr3_aa: CAWSEGQGINEQYF; cdr3_nt: TGTGCCTGGAGTGAGGGACAGGGCATCAACGAGCAGTACTTC
j_call: TRBJ1-1; clone_size: NA; v_call: TRBV7-2; d_call: NA; cdr3_length: 13; cdr3_aa: CASSLEMNTEAFF; cdr3_nt: TGTGCCAGCAGCTTAGAAATGAACACTGAAGCTTTCTTT
j_call: TRBJ2-2; clone_size: NA; v_call: TRBV2; d_call: NA; cdr3_length: 12; cdr3_aa: CAIRGGTGELFF; cdr3_nt: TGTGCCATTCGAGGGGGCACCGGGGAGCTGTTTTTT
j_call: TRBJ1-5; clone_size: NA; v_call: TRBV19; d_call: TRBD1; cdr3_length: 16; cdr3_aa: CASSISQTGKYQPQHF; cdr3_nt: TGTGCCAGTAGTATAAGCCAGACAGGGAAATATCAGCCCCAGCATTTT
j_call: TRBJ2-7; clone_size: NA; v_call: TRBV7-6; d_call: TRBD2; cdr3_length: 13; cdr3_aa: CASSLGLEDEQYF; cdr3_nt: TGTGCCAGCAGCCTCGGACTAGAGGACGAGCAGTACTTC
j_call: TRBJ2-7; clone_size: NA; v_call: TRBV5-1; d_call: NA; cdr3_length: 18; cdr3_aa: CASSSALHTGGSIDEQYF; cdr3_nt: TGCGCCAGCAGCTCGGCGCTCCATACCGGAGGGTCAATCGACGAGCAGTACTTC
j_call: TRBJ1-4; clone_size: NA; v_call: TRBV7-6; d_call: NA; cdr3_length: 15; cdr3_aa: CASSRGHQGNEKLFF; cdr3_nt: TGTGCCAGCAGCCGTGGACACCAGGGGAATGAAAAACTGTTTTTT
j_call: TRBJ1-5; clone_size: NA; v_call: TRBV6-6; d_call: NA; cdr3_length: 13; cdr3_aa: CASSGRFNQPQHF; cdr3_nt: TGTGCCAGCAGTGGGCGATTCAATCAGCCCCAGCATTTT
j_call: TRBJ1-2; clone_size: few; v_call: TRBV25-1; d_call: NA; cdr3_length: 13; cdr3_aa: CASSRALNYGYTF; cdr3_nt: TGTGCCAGCAGCCGGGCCCTAAACTATGGCTACACCTTC
j_call: TRBJ2-7; clone_size: NA; v_call: TRBV6-5; d_call: NA; cdr3_length: 13; cdr3_aa: CASRPQATYEQYF; cdr3_nt: TGTGCCAGCAGGCCACAAGCGACCTACGAGCAGTACTTC
j_call: TRBJ1-6; clone_size: NA; v_call: TRBV30; d_call: TRBD1; cdr3_length: 15; cdr3_aa: CAWSVVRGRNSPLHF; cdr3_nt: TGTGCCTGGAGTGTTGTTAGGGGGCGAAATTCACCCCTCCACTTT
j_call: TRBJ1-6; clone_size: NA; v_call: TRBV30; d_call: NA; cdr3_length: 14; cdr3_aa: CAWSVRPRDSPLHF; cdr3_nt: TGTGCCTGGAGTGTACGGCCCAGGGATTCACCCCTCCACTTT
j_call: TRBJ1-6; clone_size: NA; v_call: TRBV7-9; d_call: NA; cdr3_length: 15; cdr3_aa: CASSWRDSDNSPLHF; cdr3_nt: TGTGCCAGCAGCTGGCGAGACAGTGATAATTCACCCCTCCACTTT
j_call: TRBJ1-1; clone_size: NA; v_call: TRBV5-6; d_call: NA; cdr3_length: 14; cdr3_aa: CASSLGYPDTEAFF; cdr3_nt: TGTGCCAGCAGCTTGGGTTATCCAGACACTGAAGCTTTCTTT
j_call: TRBJ2-7; clone_size: NA; v_call: TRBV19; d_call: TRBD1; cdr3_length: 15; cdr3_aa: CASSSDRGVGVEQYF; cdr3_nt: TGTGCCAGTAGCTCCGACAGGGGAGTTGGGGTCGAGCAGTACTTC
j_call: TRBJ2-1; clone_size: few; v_call: TRBV6-5; d_call: TRBD2; cdr3_length: 14; cdr3_aa: CASSLAGRLNEQFF; cdr3_nt: TGTGCCAGCAGTCTAGCGGGGAGGCTCAATGAGCAGTTCTTC
j_call: TRBJ2-2; clone_size: few; v_call: TRBV7-9; d_call: NA; cdr3_length: 12; cdr3_aa: CATDKNTGELFF; cdr3_nt: TGTGCCACGGACAAGAACACCGGGGAGCTGTTTTTT
j_call: TRBJ1-3; clone_size: NA; v_call: TRBV28; d_call: NA; cdr3_length: 15; cdr3_aa: CASSSPGVPGNTIYF; cdr3_nt: TGTGCCAGCAGTTCTCCAGGGGTTCCTGGAAACACCATATATTTT
j_call: TRBJ2-3; clone_size: NA; v_call: TRBV18; d_call: NA; cdr3_length: 13; cdr3_aa: CASSPGIADTQYF; cdr3_nt: TGTGCCAGCTCCCCAGGGATTGCAGATACGCAGTATTTT
j_call: TRBJ1-1; clone_size: once; v_call: TRBV19; d_call: NA; cdr3_length: 15; cdr3_aa: CASSSPGVGNTEAFF; cdr3_nt: TGTGCCAGTAGCTCTCCAGGGGTCGGGAACACTGAAGCTTTCTTT
j_call: TRBJ2-3; clone_size: NA; v_call: TRBV14; d_call: NA; cdr3_length: 16; cdr3_aa: CASSPFWGDTGDTQYF; cdr3_nt: TGTGCCAGCAGCCCTTTCTGGGGGGATACGGGAGATACGCAGTATTTT
j_call: TRBJ1-2; clone_size: NA; v_call: TRBV27; d_call: NA; cdr3_length: 16; cdr3_aa: CASSPLGASSNYGYTF; cdr3_nt: TGTGCCAGCAGTCCACTCGGGGCTTCCTCTAACTATGGCTACACCTTC
j_call: TRBJ1-4; clone_size: NA; v_call: TRBV6-6; d_call: NA; cdr3_length: 14; cdr3_aa: CASSYRMTNEKLFF; cdr3_nt: TGTGCCAGCAGTTACCGGATGACTAATGAAAAACTGTTTTTT
j_call: TRBJ2-7; clone_size: NA; v_call: TRBV4-1; d_call: NA; cdr3_length: 17; cdr3_aa: CASSHPIQGRGAYEQYF; cdr3_nt: TGCGCCAGCAGCCACCCAATACAGGGGCGGGGTGCCTACGAGCAGTACTTC
j_call: TRBJ1-5; clone_size: NA; v_call: TRBV11-2; d_call: NA; cdr3_length: 15; cdr3_aa: CASSLDGYSNQPQHF; cdr3_nt: TGTGCCAGCAGTTTGGACGGTTATAGCAATCAGCCCCAGCATTTT